Listed below are T cell receptor beta chains from one sample, sequenced in a study of cytomegalovirus exposure and HLA in healthy donors. Data came from immunoSEQ multiplex PCR; TCRdb stores just in-frame clones and leaves some out. The sample lists roughly 200,000 clones, around four fifths occurring once. Sequenced input: PBMCs. The receptors were sampled from a man between 45 and 60 years old in good health and CMV-seronegative. Each CDR3 is given with its conserved first and last residue. The D gene is left open where the match is weak. Size is omitted from some rows. Given values are once, few, many or a class for expanded clones.

j_call: TRBJ2-1
clone_size: .
v_call: TRBV19
d_call: TRBD2
cdr3_nt: TGTGCCAGTAGTCTCGCCAGCGGGGCCAACAATGAGCAGTTCTTC
cdr3_aa: CASSLASGANNEQFF

j_call: TRBJ2-5
clone_size: few
v_call: TRBV5-1
d_call: .
cdr3_nt: TGCGCCAGCAGTCGTGGGGCAGGACAAGAGACCCAGTACTTC
cdr3_aa: CASSRGAGQETQYF

j_call: TRBJ1-5
clone_size: once
v_call: TRBV18
d_call: .
cdr3_nt: TGTGCCAGCTCATCACAGGAGAATCAGCCCCAGCATTTT
cdr3_aa: CASSSQENQPQHF

j_call: TRBJ2-2
clone_size: .
v_call: TRBV5-1
d_call: .
cdr3_nt: TGCGCCAGCAGCTTGTCTGGGAGAGGTAACGGGGAGCTGTTTTTT
cdr3_aa: CASSLSGRGNGELFF

j_call: TRBJ2-1
clone_size: .
v_call: TRBV5-1
d_call: TRBD2
cdr3_nt: TGCGCCAGCAGCTTGTTAGGGGGACTAGCGGGAGTCGAGCAGTTCTTC
cdr3_aa: CASSLLGGLAGVEQFF

j_call: TRBJ1-5
clone_size: few
v_call: TRBV4-2
d_call: .
cdr3_nt: TGTGCCAGCAGCCAGGCCGGGACATATAATCAGCCCCAGCATTTT
cdr3_aa: CASSQAGTYNQPQHF

j_call: TRBJ1-3
clone_size: .
v_call: TRBV6-1
d_call: TRBD1
cdr3_nt: TGTGCCAGCAGTCGACAGGGGGCAACAGGAAACACCATATATTTT
cdr3_aa: CASSRQGATGNTIYF

j_call: TRBJ2-5
clone_size: .
v_call: TRBV5-4
d_call: .
cdr3_nt: TGTGCCAGCAGCCGCGGGACAGTTCGTCAAGAGACCCAGTACTTC
cdr3_aa: CASSRGTVRQETQYF

j_call: TRBJ1-1
clone_size: .
v_call: TRBV18
d_call: TRBD1
cdr3_nt: TGTGCCAGCTCAAAAACAGGGGGCGCGGGGAACACTGAAGCTTTCTTT
cdr3_aa: CASSKTGGAGNTEAFF

j_call: TRBJ2-7
clone_size: .
v_call: TRBV4-1
d_call: TRBD1
cdr3_nt: TGCGCCAGCAGCCAAGAAGAGACAGGGCCCTACGAGCAGTACTTC
cdr3_aa: CASSQEETGPYEQYF

j_call: TRBJ2-7
clone_size: .
v_call: TRBV19
d_call: .
cdr3_nt: TGTGCCAGTAGTATCAACCCAGCCTACGAGCAGTACTTC
cdr3_aa: CASSINPAYEQYF

j_call: TRBJ1-2
clone_size: .
v_call: TRBV28
d_call: .
cdr3_nt: TGTGCCAGCAGTTTCGGGTTGATGGGGGCGCCGGGCTACACCTTC
cdr3_aa: CASSFGLMGAPGYTF

j_call: TRBJ1-6
clone_size: .
v_call: TRBV28
d_call: TRBD1
cdr3_nt: TGTGCCAGCAGGCCGGACAGGTATAATTCACCCCTCCACTTT
cdr3_aa: CASRPDRYNSPLHF

j_call: TRBJ1-4
clone_size: .
v_call: TRBV28
d_call: TRBD1
cdr3_nt: TGTGCCAGCAGTTTAAGGGGGCAGGAAAAACTGTTTTTT
cdr3_aa: CASSLRGQEKLFF

j_call: TRBJ2-3
clone_size: medium-sized
v_call: TRBV28
d_call: TRBD2
cdr3_nt: TGTGCCAGCACCTATTGGACGGGCTTAGCGGGAGGGCGGGTGGATACGCAGTATTTT
cdr3_aa: CASTYWTGLAGGRVDTQYF

j_call: TRBJ2-7
clone_size: .
v_call: TRBV7-6
d_call: .
cdr3_nt: TGTGCCAGCAGCTTAGGAGGGAGTGCGTCCTACGAGCAGTACTTC
cdr3_aa: CASSLGGSASYEQYF

j_call: TRBJ1-5
clone_size: .
v_call: TRBV19
d_call: .
cdr3_nt: TGTGCCAGTAGTATAGATCACAGGAACAATCAGCCCCAGCATTTT
cdr3_aa: CASSIDHRNNQPQHF

j_call: TRBJ2-7
clone_size: .
v_call: TRBV7-8
d_call: TRBD2
cdr3_nt: TGTGCCAGCAGCTCACTAGCGGGACGGTACGAGCAGTACTTC
cdr3_aa: CASSSLAGRYEQYF

j_call: TRBJ2-1
clone_size: .
v_call: TRBV27
d_call: TRBD2
cdr3_nt: TGTGCCAGCAGTTTATTGACTAGCGTCTGGAATGAGCAGTTCTTC
cdr3_aa: CASSLLTSVWNEQFF

j_call: TRBJ2-3
clone_size: .
v_call: TRBV13
d_call: .
cdr3_nt: TGTGCCAGCAGCTCGCTCAAAAGAACGGGAAACACAGATACGCAGTATTTT
cdr3_aa: CASSSLKRTGNTDTQYF

j_call: TRBJ2-5
clone_size: few
v_call: TRBV27
d_call: TRBD1
cdr3_nt: TGTGCCAGCAGTTTAGACAGGGGAGAGACCCAGTACTTC
cdr3_aa: CASSLDRGETQYF

j_call: TRBJ2-1
clone_size: .
v_call: TRBV7-9
d_call: TRBD1
cdr3_nt: TGTGCCAGCAGCACGGGACAGGGGGCAGTGAATGAGCAGTTCTTC
cdr3_aa: CASSTGQGAVNEQFF

j_call: TRBJ2-3
clone_size: .
v_call: TRBV2
d_call: .
cdr3_nt: TGTGCCAGCAGTCCTTTGGACAGCTCGAGGGCAGATACGCAGTATTTT
cdr3_aa: CASSPLDSSRADTQYF

j_call: TRBJ2-3
clone_size: .
v_call: TRBV6-5
d_call: .
cdr3_nt: TGTGCCAGCAGGGGAGAAAATACGCAGTATTTT
cdr3_aa: CASRGENTQYF

j_call: TRBJ1-4
clone_size: .
v_call: TRBV18
d_call: TRBD1
cdr3_nt: TGTGCCAGCTCACGAAACAGGGGTGCTAATGAAAAACTGTTTTTT
cdr3_aa: CASSRNRGANEKLFF

j_call: TRBJ2-2
clone_size: .
v_call: TRBV2
d_call: TRBD2
cdr3_nt: TGTGCCAGCAGTGAACAGGGACTAGGGAACACCGGGGAGCTGTTTTTT
cdr3_aa: CASSEQGLGNTGELFF